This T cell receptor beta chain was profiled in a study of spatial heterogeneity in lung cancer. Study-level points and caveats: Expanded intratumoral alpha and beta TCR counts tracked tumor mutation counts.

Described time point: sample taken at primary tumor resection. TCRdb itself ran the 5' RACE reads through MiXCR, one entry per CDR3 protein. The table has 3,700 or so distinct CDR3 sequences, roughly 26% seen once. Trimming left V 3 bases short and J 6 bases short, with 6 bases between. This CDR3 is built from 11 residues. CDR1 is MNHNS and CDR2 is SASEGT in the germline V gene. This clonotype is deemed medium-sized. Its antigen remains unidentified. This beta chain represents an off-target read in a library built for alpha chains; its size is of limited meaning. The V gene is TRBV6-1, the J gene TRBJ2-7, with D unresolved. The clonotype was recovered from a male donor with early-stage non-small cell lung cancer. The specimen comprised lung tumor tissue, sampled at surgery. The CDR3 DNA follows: TGTGCCAGCAGTGATATGACCGAGCAGTACGTC. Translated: CASSDMTEQYV.